One T cell receptor (beta chain) is described in this entry. The sample originates from a study of CD4 T cells in relation to SARS-CoV-2 and coronaviruses. J gave up 1 base and V 3 bases, and 4 bases lay outside the gene matches. CDR3 length equals 16 residues. Germline V gene data show CDR1 as MDHEN and CDR2 as SYDVKM. TCRdb's table, derived via immunoSEQ multiplex PCR, lists solely in-frame clones and lacks some. The sample carries around 54,000 clones, about 91% recorded once. The TCR was taken from an adult with COVID-19. The J gene is TRBJ2-7, the V gene TRBV28; 12 bases agree with TRBD2. Sequenced sample: naive CD4+ T cells from PBMCs. Regarding subset: naive CD4+ T cells isolated by negative enrichment. CDR3 sequence: CASSFYGTSGSYEQYF. The CDR3 coding sequence is TGTGCCAGCAGTTTCTACGGGACTAGCGGGTCCTACGAGCAGTACTTC.